These 14 T cell receptor beta chains were all obtained from the same sample, sequenced in a study of OX40 agonist ivuxolimab in advanced cancers. Some clones are missing from TCRdb's copy, which holds only in-frame ones; the method was immunoSEQ multiplex PCR. Of roughly 80,000 clones in the sample, approximately 83% are singletons; the top ten hold 0.5% to 0.85%. Sequencing used CD4+ or CD8+ T cells sorted from blood, obtained in a trial of the OX40 agonist ivuxolimab. Receptor source: an adult with an advanced solid tumor such as melanoma, head and neck, liver or kidney cancer.

J is TRBJ2-5 and V is TRBV7-9; D is ambiguous. CDR3 size: 14 residues. The germline CDR1 and CDR2 sequences are SEHNR and FQNEAQ (reference sequence). V lost 1 base to trimming and J lost 4 bases, with 10 bases between them. CDR3 protein: CASSLGVSIETQYF. CDR3 sequence (DNA): TGTGCCAGCAGCTTAGGAGTTAGTATAGAGACCCAGTACTTC. Looking up the rest from reference TRBV7-9 and TRBJ2-5 gives the full variable domain: DTGVSQNPRHKITKRGQNVTFRCDPISEHNRLYWYRQTLGQGPEFLTYFQNEAQLEKSRLLSDRFSAERPKGSFSTLEIQRTEQGDSAMYLCASSLGVSIETQYFGPGTRLLVL.

The chain recombines TRBV7-3 with TRBJ1-5; 11 bases agree with TRBD1. The CDR3 is 18 amino acids. Looked up from germline, CDR1 is SGHTA and CDR2 is FQGTGA. The V and J ends lost 4 bases and 1 base, in that order; junction bases with no gene match: 9. CDR3 sequence reads: CASSSDRGQCFSNQPQHF. DNA of the CDR3: TGTGCCAGCAGCTCGGACAGGGGGCAATGTTTCAGCAATCAGCCCCAGCATTTT.

This chain uses TRBV7-9 with TRBJ1-1; D uncertain. Germline assignment: CDR1 SEHNR and CDR2 FQNEAQ (reference sequence). V lost 1 base and J lost 0, with 9 bases in between. This CDR3 has 15 residues. CDR3 DNA: TGTGCCAGCAGCTTAGTAAAGTCCATGAACACTGAAGCTTTCTTT. It specifies CASSLVKSMNTEAFF.

The genes are TRBV19 and TRBJ1-1, with 10 bases matching TRBD1. Germline V gene lookup returns CDR1 LNHDA and CDR2 SQIVND (reference sequence). V shed 3 bases, J shed 7 bases, and the junction held 8 bases outside the gene matches. The CDR3 is made up of 15 amino acids. The CDR3 DNA reads TGTGCCAGTAGTATCTCGACAGGGGGCTGGATTGAAGCTTTCTTT. This gives the protein CASSISTGGWIEAFF. The variable domain in full, with the rest retrieved from reference TRBV19 and TRBJ1-1, is DGGITQSPKYLFRKEGQNVTLSCEQNLNHDAMYWYRQDPGQGLRLIYYSQIVNDFQKGDIAEGYSVSREKKESFPLTVTSAQKNPTAFYLCASSISTGGWIEAFFGQGTRLTVV.

The chain has TRBV30 and TRBJ1-5; no clear D. Germline V CDR1 and CDR2: GTSNPN, SVGIG (reference sequence). The CDR3 totals 13 residues. Trimming left V 2 bases short and J 4 bases short, with 9 bases between. This chain's CDR3 is CAWSTHGNQPQHF. As DNA, the CDR3 is TGTGCCTGGAGTACCCACGGGAATCAGCCCCAGCATTTT.

This chain joins TRBV6-1 and TRBJ2-5; either TRBD1 or TRBD2 may supply D (5 bases each). CDR3 length: 14 residues. The V end lost 6 bases, the J end lost 5 bases, and 16 bases lay between the germline ends. From germline, CDR1 is MNHNS and CDR2 SASEGT. CDR3 bases: TGTGCCAGCAGGGCGTCGGGACCCTCTGAGACCCAGTACTTC. It specifies CASRASGPSETQYF.

This sequence joins TRBV5-1 and TRBJ2-5, with TRBD2 matching 9 bases. Unmatched junction bases numbered 7, after V lost 1 base and J lost 0 bases. Germline V gene lookup returns CDR1 SGHRS and CDR2 YFSETQ. CDR3 length: 17 residues. The CDR3 reads CASSLQASGMYQETQYF. Here the CDR3 DNA reads TGCGCCAGCAGCTTGCAGGCTAGCGGGATGTACCAAGAGACCCAGTACTTC.

The CDR3 sequence is CAWSLEANTGELFF. The CDR3 coding sequence is TGTGCCTGGAGTCTGGAAGCGAACACCGGGGAGCTGTTTTTT. V gene TRBV30 combines with J gene TRBJ2-2; D is ambiguous. Per germline, CDR1 GTSNPN and CDR2 SVGIG (reference sequence). Trimming removed 2 bases at V and 0 bases at J, with 7 bases between. The length of the CDR3 is 14 residues.

The CDR3 nucleotides are TGTGCCAGCAGCCAGCCGGACACCTTC. It yields the protein CASSQPDTF. The V gene is TRBV3-1 (or the pseudogene TRBV3-2), the J gene TRBJ1-2; D gene uncertain. This CDR3 contains 9 residues. The germline CDR1 and CDR2 sequences are LGHDT and YNNKEL (reference sequence). V lost 3 bases and J 12 bases, leaving 5 bases between the germline ends.

This CDR3 is CASGVSPSGNTIYF. The CDR3 coding sequence is TGTGCCAGCGGGGTCAGTCCTTCTGGAAACACCATATATTTT. This chain uses TRBV7-2 with TRBJ1-3, with unresolved D. The germline V gene encodes CDR1 SGHTA and CDR2 FQGNSA. The V gene lost 8 bases and the J gene lost 1 base, with 12 bases spanning the gap. This CDR3 has 14 residues.

The chain recombines TRBV7-2 with TRBJ2-7; perhaps D is TRBD1 or TRBD2 (6 bases each). Germline CDR1 reads SGHTA; CDR2 reads FQGNSA. V was clipped by 2 bases and J by 4 bases, with 15 bases between them. This CDR3 has 15 residues. The CDR3 DNA reads TGTGCCAGCAGCTTACATGGGGGGCGCGCGTACGAGCAGTACTTC. Its translation: CASSLHGGRAYEQYF. Full variable domain (remainder filled in from reference TRBV7-2 and TRBJ2-7): GAGVSQSPSNKVTEKGKDVELRCDPISGHTALYWYRQSLGQGLEFLIYFQGNSAPDKSGLPSDRFSAERTGGSVSTLTIQRTQQEDSAVYLCASSLHGGRAYEQYFGPGTRLTVT.

The chain is built from TRBV7-2 and TRBJ2-3; 10 nucleotides match TRBD2. V lost 1 base and J lost 5; bases outside the gene matches: 3. The germline CDR1 and CDR2 sequences are SGHTA and FQGNSA. The CDR3 extends over 15 amino acids. CDR3 loop: CASSLGGLAKDTQYF. Here the CDR3 DNA reads TGTGCCAGCAGCTTAGGGGGACTAGCGAAAGATACGCAGTATTTT.

The rearrangement joins TRBV7-2 to TRBJ2-7; 7 positions agree with TRBD1. Germline assignment: CDR1 SGHTA and CDR2 FQGNSA. V shed 2 bases and J 10 bases; nucleotides not matched to a gene: 17. The CDR3 contains 16 residues. In DNA form, the CDR3 reads TGTGCCAGCAGCTTAAGGACAGGAACACAATCTACGAAACAGTACTTC. This codes for CASSLRTGTQSTKQYF.

About this clone: One end of the junction does not line up with germline, which may come from a read error. This sample also contains other DNA sequences that code for the same CDR3. The chain links TRBV7-2 to TRBJ2-7, with D perhaps given as TRBD1 or TRBD2 (6 bases each). Germline V gene sequence: CDR1 SGHTA, CDR2 FQGNSA. This CDR3 has 16 amino acids. The CDR3 DNA reads as TGTGCTAGCAGCAAATTGGGGGGCCCGTCCCCCTACGAGCAGTACTTC. It codes for CASSKLGGPSPYEQYF. The full variable domain, with the rest looked up from reference TRBV7-2 and TRBJ2-7, is GAGVSQSPSNKVTEKGKDVELRCDPISGHTALYWYRQSLGQGLEFLIYFQGNSAPDKSGLPSDRFSAERTGGSVSTLTIQRTQQEDSAVYLCASSKLGGPSPYEQYFGPGTRLTVT.